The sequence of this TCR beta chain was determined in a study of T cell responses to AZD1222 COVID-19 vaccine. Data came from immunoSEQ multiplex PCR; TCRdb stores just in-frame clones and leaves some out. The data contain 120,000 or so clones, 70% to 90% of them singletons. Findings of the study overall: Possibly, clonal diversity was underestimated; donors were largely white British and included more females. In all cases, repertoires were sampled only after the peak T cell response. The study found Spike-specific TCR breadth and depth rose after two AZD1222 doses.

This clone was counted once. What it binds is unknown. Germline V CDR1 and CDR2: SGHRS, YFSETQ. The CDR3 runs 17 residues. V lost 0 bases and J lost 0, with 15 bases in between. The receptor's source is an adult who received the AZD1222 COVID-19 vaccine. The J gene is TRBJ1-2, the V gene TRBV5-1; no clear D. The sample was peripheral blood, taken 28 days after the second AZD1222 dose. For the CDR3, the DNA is TGCGCCAGCAGCTTGGTTTTTTTGGACGGAACTAACTATGGCTACACCTTC. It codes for CASSLVFLDGTNYGYTF. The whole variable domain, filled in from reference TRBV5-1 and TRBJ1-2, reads KAGVTQTPRYLIKTRGQQVTLSCSPISGHRSVSWYQQTPGQGLQFLFEYFSETQRNKGNFPGRFSGRQFSNSRSEMNVSTLELGDSALYLCASSLVFLDGTNYGYTFGSGTRLTVV.